This T cell receptor (beta chain) was obtained from a study of tumor-infiltrating lymphocytes in oesophageal squamous cell carcinoma. TCRdb reprocessed the PCR reads via MiXCR and lists one record per CDR3 protein. The sample yields about 15,000 distinct CDR3 sequences, roughly 54% seen once. Germline lookup yields CDR1 MGHDK and CDR2 SYGVNS. CDR3 length: 13 residues. The chain employs TRBV25-1 and TRBJ2-2; the D gene is possibly TRBD1 (6 bases). This clonotype was sampled from a female donor with esophageal squamous cell carcinoma. The sequencing input was esophageal tumor tissue. The CDR3 here is CGTGMGHTGELFF. Here the CDR3 DNA reads TGTGGTACAGGGATGGGTCACACCGGGGAGCTGTTTTTT.